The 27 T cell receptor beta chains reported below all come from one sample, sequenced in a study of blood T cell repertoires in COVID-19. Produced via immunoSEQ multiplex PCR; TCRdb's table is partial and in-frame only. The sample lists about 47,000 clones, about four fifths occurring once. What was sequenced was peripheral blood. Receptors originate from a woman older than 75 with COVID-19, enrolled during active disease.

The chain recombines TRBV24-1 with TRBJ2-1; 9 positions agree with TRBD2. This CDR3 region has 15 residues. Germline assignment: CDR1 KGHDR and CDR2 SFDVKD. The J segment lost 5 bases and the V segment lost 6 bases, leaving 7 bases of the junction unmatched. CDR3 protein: CATSSRLAGHNEQFF. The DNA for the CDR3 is TGTGCCACCAGTTCGCGGCTAGCGGGGCACAATGAGCAGTTCTTC.

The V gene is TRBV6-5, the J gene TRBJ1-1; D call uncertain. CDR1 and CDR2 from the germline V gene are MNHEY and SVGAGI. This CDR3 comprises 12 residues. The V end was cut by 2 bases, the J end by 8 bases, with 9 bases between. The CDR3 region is CASSYPPQEAFF. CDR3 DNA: TGTGCCAGCAGTTACCCGCCCCAGGAAGCTTTCTTT.

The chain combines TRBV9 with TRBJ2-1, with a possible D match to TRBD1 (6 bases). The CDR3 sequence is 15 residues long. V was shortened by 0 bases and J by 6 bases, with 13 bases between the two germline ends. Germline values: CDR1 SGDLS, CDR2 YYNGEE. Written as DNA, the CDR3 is TGTGCCAGCAGCGTAGGGTACAGGGTTACCAATGAGCAGTTCTTC. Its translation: CASSVGYRVTNEQFF. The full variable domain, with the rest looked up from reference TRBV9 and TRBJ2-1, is DSGVTQTPKHLITATGQRVTLRCSPRSGDLSVYWYQQSLDQGLQFLIQYYNGEERAKGNILERFSAQQFPDLHSELNLSSLELGDSALYFCASSVGYRVTNEQFFGPGTRLTVL.

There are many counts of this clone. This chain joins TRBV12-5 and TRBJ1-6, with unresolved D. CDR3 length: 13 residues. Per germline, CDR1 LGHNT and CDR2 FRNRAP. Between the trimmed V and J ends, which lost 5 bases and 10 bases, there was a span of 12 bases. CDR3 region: CASGPAGASPLHF. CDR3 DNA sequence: TGTGCTAGTGGTCCCGCGGGTGCCTCACCCCTCCACTTT.

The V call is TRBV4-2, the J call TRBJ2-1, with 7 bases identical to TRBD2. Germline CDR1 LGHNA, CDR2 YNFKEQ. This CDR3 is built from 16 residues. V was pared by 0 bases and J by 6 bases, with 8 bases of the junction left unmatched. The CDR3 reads CASSQDLSSGFNEQFF. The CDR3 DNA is TGTGCCAGCAGCCAAGATCTATCTAGCGGATTCAATGAGCAGTTCTTC.

The chain's CDR3 is CSASGRTSTEQYF. The CDR3 DNA reads as TGCAGTGCTAGTGGGAGGACTAGCACCGAGCAGTACTTC. The chain uses TRBV20-1 and TRBJ2-7, with 8 positions matching TRBD2. The CDR3 spans 13 residues. In germline, CDR1 is DFQATT, CDR2 SNEGSKA (reference sequence). V gave up 3 bases and J gave up 6 bases; unmatched junction bases: 7.

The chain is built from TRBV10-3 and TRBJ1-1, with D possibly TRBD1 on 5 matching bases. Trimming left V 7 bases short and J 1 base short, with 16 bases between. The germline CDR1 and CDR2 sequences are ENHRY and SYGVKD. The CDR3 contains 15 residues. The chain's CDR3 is CAITPGHGSNTEAFF. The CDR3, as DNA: TGTGCCATCACCCCCGGACACGGGTCGAACACTGAAGCTTTCTTT.

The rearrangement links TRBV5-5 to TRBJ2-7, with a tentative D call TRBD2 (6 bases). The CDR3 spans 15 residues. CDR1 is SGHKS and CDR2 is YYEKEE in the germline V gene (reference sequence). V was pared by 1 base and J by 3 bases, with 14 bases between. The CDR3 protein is CASSLIGTRFYEQYF. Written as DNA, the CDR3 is TGTGCCAGCAGCTTGATTGGGACTCGATTCTACGAGCAGTACTTC.

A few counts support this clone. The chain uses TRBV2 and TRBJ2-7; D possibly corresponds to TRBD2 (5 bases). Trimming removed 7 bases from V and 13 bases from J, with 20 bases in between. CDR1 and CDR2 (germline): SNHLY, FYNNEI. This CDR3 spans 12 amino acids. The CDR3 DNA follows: TGTGCCAGCACCCCGACCGGGGTACCACTCTACTTC. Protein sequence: CASTPTGVPLYF.

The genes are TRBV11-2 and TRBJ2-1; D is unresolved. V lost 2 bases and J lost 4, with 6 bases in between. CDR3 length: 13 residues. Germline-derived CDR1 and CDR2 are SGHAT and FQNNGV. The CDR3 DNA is TGTGCCAGCAGCTTAAGCTCTTACAATGAGCAGTTCTTC. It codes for CASSLSSYNEQFF.

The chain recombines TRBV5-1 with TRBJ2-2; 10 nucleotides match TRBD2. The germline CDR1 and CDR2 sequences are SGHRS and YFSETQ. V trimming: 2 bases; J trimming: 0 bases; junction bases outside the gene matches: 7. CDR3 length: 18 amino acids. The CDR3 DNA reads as TGCGCCAGCAGCTTCCGACTAGCGGGCAGACCGAACACCGGGGAGCTGTTTTTT. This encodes CASSFRLAGRPNTGELFF.

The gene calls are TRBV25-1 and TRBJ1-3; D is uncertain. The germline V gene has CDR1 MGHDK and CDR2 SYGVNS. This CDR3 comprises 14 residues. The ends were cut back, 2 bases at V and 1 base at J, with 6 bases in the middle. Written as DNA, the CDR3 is TGTGCCAGCAGTGAACTTCTGTCTGGAAACACCATATATTTT. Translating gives CASSELLSGNTIYF.

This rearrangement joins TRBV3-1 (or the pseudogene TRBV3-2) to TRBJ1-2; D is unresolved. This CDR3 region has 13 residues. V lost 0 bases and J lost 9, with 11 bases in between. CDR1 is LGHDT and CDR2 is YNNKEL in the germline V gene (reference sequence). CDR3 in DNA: TGTGCCAGCAGCCAAGATTCCGGGGTCAGCTACACCTTC. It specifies CASSQDSGVSYTF.

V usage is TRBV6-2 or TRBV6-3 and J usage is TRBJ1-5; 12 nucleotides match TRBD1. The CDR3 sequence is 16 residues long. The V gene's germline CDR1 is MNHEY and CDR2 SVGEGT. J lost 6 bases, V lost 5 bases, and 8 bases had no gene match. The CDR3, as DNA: TGTGCCAGCAGTCCCCCCCGGGACAGGGGGCTTCAGCCCCAGCATTTT. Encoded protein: CASSPPRDRGLQPQHF.

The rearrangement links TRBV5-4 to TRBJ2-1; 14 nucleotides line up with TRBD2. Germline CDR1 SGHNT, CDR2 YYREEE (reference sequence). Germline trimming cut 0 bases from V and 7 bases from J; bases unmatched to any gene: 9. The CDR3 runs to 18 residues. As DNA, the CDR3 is TGTGCCAGCAGCTTGGAGAGACTAGCGGGAGGGCCAGGGAATGAGCAGTTCTTC. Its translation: CASSLERLAGGPGNEQFF.

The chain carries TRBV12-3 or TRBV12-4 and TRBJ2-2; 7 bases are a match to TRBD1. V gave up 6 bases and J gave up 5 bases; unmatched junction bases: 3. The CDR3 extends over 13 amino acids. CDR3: CASRIQGTGELFF. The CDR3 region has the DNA TGTGCCAGCAGGATACAGGGGACCGGGGAGCTGTTTTTT.

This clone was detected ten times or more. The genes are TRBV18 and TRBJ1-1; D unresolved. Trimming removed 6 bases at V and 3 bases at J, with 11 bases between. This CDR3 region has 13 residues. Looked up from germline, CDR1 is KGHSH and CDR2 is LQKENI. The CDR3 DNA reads TGTGCCAGCTCCCGTAGTATGGACACTGAAGCTTTCTTT. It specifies CASSRSMDTEAFF.

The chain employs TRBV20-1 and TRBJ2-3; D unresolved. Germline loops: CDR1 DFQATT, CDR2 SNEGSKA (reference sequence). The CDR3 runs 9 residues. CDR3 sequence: CSSTDTQYF. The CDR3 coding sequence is TGCAGCTCTACAGATACGCAGTATTTT.

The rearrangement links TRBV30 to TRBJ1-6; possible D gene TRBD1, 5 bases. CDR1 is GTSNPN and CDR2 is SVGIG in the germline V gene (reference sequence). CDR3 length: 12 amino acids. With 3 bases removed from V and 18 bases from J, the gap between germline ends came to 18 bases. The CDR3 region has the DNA TGTGCCTGGAGAGAAGCCGGGACTATCACCCACTTT. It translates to CAWREAGTITHF.

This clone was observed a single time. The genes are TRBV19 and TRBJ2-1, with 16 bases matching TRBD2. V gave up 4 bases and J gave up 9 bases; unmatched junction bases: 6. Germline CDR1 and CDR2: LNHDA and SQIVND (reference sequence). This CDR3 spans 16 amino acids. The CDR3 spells CASSTPGTSGRGEQFF. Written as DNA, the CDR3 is TGTGCCAGTAGTACCCCCGGGACTAGCGGGAGGGGTGAGCAGTTCTTC.

The chain's CDR3 is CATGENEQFF. The CDR3 DNA reads as TGTGCCACCGGGGAGAATGAGCAGTTCTTC. The V gene is TRBV25-1, the J gene TRBJ2-1, with D possibly being TRBD2 (5 bases). Germline assignment: CDR1 MGHDK and CDR2 SYGVNS. This CDR3 region has 10 residues. V was shortened by 10 bases and J by 7 bases, with 8 bases between the two germline ends.

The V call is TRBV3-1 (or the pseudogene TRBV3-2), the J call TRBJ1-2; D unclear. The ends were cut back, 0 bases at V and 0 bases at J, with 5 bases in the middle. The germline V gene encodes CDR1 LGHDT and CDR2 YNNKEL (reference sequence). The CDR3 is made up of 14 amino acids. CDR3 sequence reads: CASSQEYSNYGYTF. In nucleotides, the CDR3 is TGTGCCAGCAGCCAAGAGTATTCTAACTATGGCTACACCTTC.

The CDR3 loop is CASSYPGHKNTEAFF. In DNA form, the CDR3 reads TGTGCCAGCAGTTACCCGGGACACAAGAACACTGAAGCTTTCTTT. The chain is built from TRBV6-2 or TRBV6-3 and TRBJ1-1; D may be TRBD1 (6 bases). V lost 2 bases and J lost 1, with 11 bases in between. Per the germline V gene, CDR1 is MNHEY and CDR2 is SVGEGT. CDR3 length equals 15 residues.

CDR3 nucleotides: TGTGCCAGCTCACCGCTCAGTGGGACAGACAACACTGAAGCTTTCTTT. Amino acids: CASSPLSGTDNTEAFF. This chain joins TRBV18 and TRBJ1-1, with 7 bases fitting TRBD1. With V trimmed by 3 bases and J by 2 bases, 9 bases remained unmatched. This CDR3 has 16 residues. In germline, CDR1 is KGHSH, CDR2 LQKENI.

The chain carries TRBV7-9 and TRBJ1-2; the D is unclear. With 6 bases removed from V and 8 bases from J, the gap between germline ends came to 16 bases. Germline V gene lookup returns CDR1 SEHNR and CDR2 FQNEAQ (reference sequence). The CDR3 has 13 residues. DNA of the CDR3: TGTGCCAGCAGTCCGAGGGCAGTTGGGGGCTACACCTTC. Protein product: CASSPRAVGGYTF.

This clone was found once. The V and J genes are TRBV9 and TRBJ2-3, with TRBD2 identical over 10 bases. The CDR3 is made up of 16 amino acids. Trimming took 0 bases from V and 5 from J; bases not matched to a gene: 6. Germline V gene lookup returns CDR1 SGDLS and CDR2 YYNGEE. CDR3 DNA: TGTGCCAGCAGCGTAGTCGTAGCGGGAGGATTAGATACGCAGTATTTT. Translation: CASSVVVAGGLDTQYF. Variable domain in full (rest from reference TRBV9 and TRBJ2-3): DSGVTQTPKHLITATGQRVTLRCSPRSGDLSVYWYQQSLDQGLQFLIQYYNGEERAKGNILERFSAQQFPDLHSELNLSSLELGDSALYFCASSVVVAGGLDTQYFGPGTRLTVL.

The CDR3 DNA reads as TGCGCCAGCAGCTTGGTAGGGGGCGTGGGTCTAGGCTACACCTTC. Its translation is CASSLVGGVGLGYTF. This chain links TRBV5-1 with TRBJ1-2; 7 nucleotides match TRBD1. Germline CDR1 SGHRS, CDR2 YFSETQ. CDR3 length equals 15 residues. Germline trimming cut 0 bases from V and 8 bases from J; bases unmatched to any gene: 10.